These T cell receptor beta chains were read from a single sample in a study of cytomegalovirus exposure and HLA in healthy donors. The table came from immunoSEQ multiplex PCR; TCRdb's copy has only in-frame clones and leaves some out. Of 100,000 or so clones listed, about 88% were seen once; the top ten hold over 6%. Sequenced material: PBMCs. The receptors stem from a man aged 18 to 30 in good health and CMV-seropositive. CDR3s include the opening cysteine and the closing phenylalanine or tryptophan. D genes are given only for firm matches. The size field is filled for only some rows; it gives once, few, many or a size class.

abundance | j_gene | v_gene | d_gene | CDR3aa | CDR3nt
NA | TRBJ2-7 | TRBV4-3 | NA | CASSQDKGLLLPYEQYF | TGCGCCAGCAGCCAAGATAAGGGGTTACTCTTACCCTACGAGCAGTACTTC
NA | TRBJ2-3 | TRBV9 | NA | CASSVAGIGIGNTDTQYF | TGTGCCAGCAGCGTAGCGGGCATTGGTATCGGGAACACAGATACGCAGTATTTT
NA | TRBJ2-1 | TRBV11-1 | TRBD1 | CASSIQQGANSYNEQFF | TGTGCCAGCAGCATACAACAGGGGGCCAACTCCTACAATGAGCAGTTCTTC
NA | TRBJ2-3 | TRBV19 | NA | CASSISGLSTDTQYF | TGTGCCAGTAGTATTTCGGGACTCAGCACAGATACGCAGTATTTT
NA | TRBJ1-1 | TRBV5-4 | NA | CASSLVWGENTEAFF | TGTGCCAGCAGCTTGGTTTGGGGAGAGAACACTGAAGCTTTCTTT
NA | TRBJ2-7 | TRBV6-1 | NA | CASSANIGDFSYEQYF | TGTGCCAGCAGTGCTAATATAGGGGACTTCTCCTACGAGCAGTACTTC
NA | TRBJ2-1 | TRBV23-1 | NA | CASSFTRDNEQFF | TGCGCCAGCAGTTTCACTAGAGACAATGAGCAGTTCTTC
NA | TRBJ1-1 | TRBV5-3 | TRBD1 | CARSLIPRGRRVLTEAFF | TGTGCCAGAAGCTTGATTCCCAGGGGGCGGCGGGTTTTGACTGAAGCTTTCTTT
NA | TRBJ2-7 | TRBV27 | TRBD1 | CASSLRTGGTYEQYF | TGTGCCAGCAGTTTGAGGACAGGGGGCACCTACGAGCAGTACTTC
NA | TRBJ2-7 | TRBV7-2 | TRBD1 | CASSWRQGGNEQYF | TGTGCCAGCAGCTGGAGACAGGGGGGAAACGAGCAGTACTTC
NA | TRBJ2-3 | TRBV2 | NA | CARTRDSSTSTDTQYF | TGTGCCAGGACCCGGGACTCCAGTACAAGCACAGATACGCAGTATTTT
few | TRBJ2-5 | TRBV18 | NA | CASSPSAKETQYF | TGTGCCAGCTCACCAAGCGCCAAAGAGACCCAGTACTTC
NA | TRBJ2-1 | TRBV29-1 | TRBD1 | CSVTLRGQMVDEQFF | TGCAGCGTTACTTTGAGGGGACAGATGGTCGATGAGCAGTTCTTC
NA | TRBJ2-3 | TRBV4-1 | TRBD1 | CASSPQTGGSTDTQYF | TGCGCCAGCAGCCCTCAAACAGGGGGCAGCACAGATACGCAGTATTTT
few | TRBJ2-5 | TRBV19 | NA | CASSLQIQETQYF | TGTGCCAGTAGTCTGCAGATCCAAGAGACCCAGTACTTC
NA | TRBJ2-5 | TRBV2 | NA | CASRVRSQETQYF | TGTGCCAGCAGAGTCCGGTCCCAAGAGACCCAGTACTTC
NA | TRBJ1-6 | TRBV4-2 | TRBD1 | CASSLTGQNNSPLHF | TGTGCCAGCAGCTTGACGGGACAGAATAATTCACCCCTCCACTTT
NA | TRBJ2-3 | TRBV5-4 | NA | CASSFSQGPRDTQYF | TGTGCCAGCAGCTTCTCTCAGGGGCCGAGAGATACGCAGTATTTT
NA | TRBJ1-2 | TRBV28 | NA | CASSLGQGSYGYTF | TGTGCCAGCAGTTTAGGGCAGGGGTCCTATGGCTACACCTTC
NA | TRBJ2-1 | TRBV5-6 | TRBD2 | CASSRLLAGGEQFF | TGTGCCAGCAGCCGGCTCCTAGCGGGAGGAGAGCAGTTCTTC
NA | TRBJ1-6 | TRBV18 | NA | CASSLDLTNSPLHF | TGTGCCAGCTCATTGGACTTAACGAATTCACCCCTCCACTTT
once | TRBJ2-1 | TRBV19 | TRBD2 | CASSILAGGRDNEQFF | TGTGCCAGTAGTATACTAGCGGGGGGACGGGACAATGAGCAGTTCTTC
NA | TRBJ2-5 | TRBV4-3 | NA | CASSQDRGLETQYF | TGCGCCAGCAGCCAAGACAGGGGTTTGGAGACCCAGTACTTC
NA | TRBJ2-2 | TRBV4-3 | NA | CASSQGLNTGELFF | TGCGCCAGCAGCCAAGGTCTGAACACCGGGGAGCTGTTTTTT
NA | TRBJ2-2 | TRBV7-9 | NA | CASSDRNTQYSTNTGELFF | TGTGCCAGCAGCGATAGGAACACGCAGTATAGCACGAACACCGGGGAGCTGTTTTTT
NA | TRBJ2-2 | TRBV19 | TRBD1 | CASSMLGQTNTGELFF | TGTGCCAGTAGTATGTTGGGACAGACGAACACCGGGGAGCTGTTTTTT
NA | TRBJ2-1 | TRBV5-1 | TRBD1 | CASSSGQGTEQFF | TGCGCCAGCAGCTCCGGACAGGGCACTGAGCAGTTCTTC
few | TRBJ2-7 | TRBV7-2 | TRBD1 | CASSRGQGPGEQYF | TGTGCCAGCAGCCGAGGACAGGGGCCAGGTGAGCAGTACTTC
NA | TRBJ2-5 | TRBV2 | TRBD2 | CASTPGGTSGRETQYF | TGTGCCAGCACTCCTGGGGGGACTAGCGGGAGAGAGACCCAGTACTTC
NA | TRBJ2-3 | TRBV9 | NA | CASSVGRDTQYF | TGTGCCAGCAGCGTAGGGAGGGATACGCAGTATTTT
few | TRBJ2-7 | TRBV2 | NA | CASSAPEGPYEQYF | TGTGCCAGCAGTGCACCTGAGGGCCCCTACGAGCAGTACTTC
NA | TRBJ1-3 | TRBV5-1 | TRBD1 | CASSSRDRGSGNTIYF | TGCGCCAGCAGCTCCCGGGACAGGGGATCTGGAAACACCATATATTTT
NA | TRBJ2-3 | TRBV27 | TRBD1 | CASRFSSGQGARDTQYF | TGTGCCAGCAGATTTAGTTCCGGACAGGGGGCTAGAGATACGCAGTATTTT
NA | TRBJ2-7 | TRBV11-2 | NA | CASSPQGVTGEQYF | TGTGCCAGCAGCCCACAGGGCGTCACGGGCGAGCAGTACTTC
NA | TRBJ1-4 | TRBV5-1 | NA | CASSLEQLNEKLFF | TGCGCCAGCAGCTTGGAACAGCTTAATGAAAAACTGTTTTTT
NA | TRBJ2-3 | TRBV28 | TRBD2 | CASSFLREIDTQYF | TGTGCCAGCAGTTTTTTGCGGGAGATAGATACGCAGTATTTT
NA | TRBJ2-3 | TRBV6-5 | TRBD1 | CASRKGQGASGTQYF | TGTGCCAGCAGAAAGGGACAGGGGGCATCTGGTACGCAGTATTTT
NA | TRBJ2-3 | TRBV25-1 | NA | CASSELREHTDTQYF | TGTGCCAGCAGTGAATTGAGGGAGCACACAGATACGCAGTATTTT
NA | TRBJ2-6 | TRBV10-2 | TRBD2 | CASSEPLAGGSGANVLTF | TGCGCCAGCAGTGAGCCCCTAGCGGGAGGCTCTGGGGCCAACGTCCTGACTTTC
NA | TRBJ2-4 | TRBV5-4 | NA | CASSLDLGGAAKNIQYF | TGTGCCAGCAGCTTGGATCTAGGGGGGGCAGCCAAAAACATTCAGTACTTC
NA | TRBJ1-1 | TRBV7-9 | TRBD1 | CASSLAKTGTRNTEAFF | TGTGCCAGCAGCTTAGCGAAGACAGGGACTAGGAACACTGAAGCTTTCTTT
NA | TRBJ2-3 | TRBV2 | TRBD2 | CASRQLAGDTPSTDTQYF | TGTGCCAGCAGACAACTAGCGGGAGACACCCCGAGCACAGATACGCAGTATTTT
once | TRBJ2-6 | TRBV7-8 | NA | CASSPNRAGANVLTF | TGTGCCAGCAGCCCCAACAGGGCTGGGGCCAACGTCCTGACTTTC
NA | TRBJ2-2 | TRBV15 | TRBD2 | CATSAPGLAGVSTGELFF | TGTGCCACCAGCGCGCCGGGACTAGCGGGTGTTAGCACCGGGGAGCTGTTTTTT
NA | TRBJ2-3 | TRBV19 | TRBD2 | CASSFLAGAVTDTQYF | TGTGCCAGTAGTTTCTTAGCGGGGGCCGTTACAGATACGCAGTATTTT
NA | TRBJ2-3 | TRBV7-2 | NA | CASSLGTPRTDTQYF | TGTGCCAGCAGCCTCGGGACTCCCCGCACAGATACGCAGTATTTT
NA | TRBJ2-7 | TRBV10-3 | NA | CAISASESSYEQYF | TGTGCCATCAGTGCTTCCGAGAGCTCCTACGAGCAGTACTTC
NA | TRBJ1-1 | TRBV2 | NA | CASSDWRVRGNTEAFF | TGTGCCAGCAGTGATTGGAGGGTAAGGGGGAACACTGAAGCTTTCTTT
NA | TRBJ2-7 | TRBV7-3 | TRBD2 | CASSLGTSGSYEQYF | TGTGCCAGCAGCTTAGGCACTAGCGGGAGCTACGAGCAGTACTTC
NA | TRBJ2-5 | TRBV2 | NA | CASSPRVETQYF | TGTGCCAGCAGTCCTCGAGTGGAGACCCAGTACTTC
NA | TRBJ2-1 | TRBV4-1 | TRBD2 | CASSLRAGDHYNEQFF | TGCGCCAGCAGCCTCAGAGCGGGAGATCACTACAATGAGCAGTTCTTC
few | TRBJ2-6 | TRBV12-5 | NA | CASGLVVDNSGANVLTF | TGTGCTAGTGGTTTGGTAGTAGACAACTCTGGGGCCAACGTCCTGACTTTC